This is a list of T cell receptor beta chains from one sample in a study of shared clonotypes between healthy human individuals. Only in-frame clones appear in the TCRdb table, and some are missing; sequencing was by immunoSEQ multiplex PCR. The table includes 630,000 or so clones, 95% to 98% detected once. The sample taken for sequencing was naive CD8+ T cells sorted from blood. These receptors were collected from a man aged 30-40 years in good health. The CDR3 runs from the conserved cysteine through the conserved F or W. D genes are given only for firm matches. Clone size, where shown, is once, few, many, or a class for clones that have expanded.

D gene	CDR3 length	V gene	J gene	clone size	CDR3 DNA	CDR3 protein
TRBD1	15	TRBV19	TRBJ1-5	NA	TGTGCCAGTAGTCCAGGGGGCGGGCCCAATCAGCCCCAGCATTTT	CASSPGGGPNQPQHF
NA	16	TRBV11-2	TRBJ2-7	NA	TGTGCCAGCAGCCGCTCACCCTTGGACGGAACGTACGAGCAGTACTTC	CASSRSPLDGTYEQYF
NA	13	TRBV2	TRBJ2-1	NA	TGTGCCAGCAGTGAGGGCCCCTTGAATGAGCAGTTCTTC	CASSEGPLNEQFF
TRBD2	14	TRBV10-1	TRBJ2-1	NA	TGCGCCACTTCCACTAGCGGTTCCTACAATGAGCAGTTCTTC	CATSTSGSYNEQFF
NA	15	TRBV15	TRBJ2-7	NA	TGTGCCACCAGCCCGAGCGACTCAACCCTCTACGAGCAGTACTTC	CATSPSDSTLYEQYF
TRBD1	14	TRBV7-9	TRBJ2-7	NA	TGTGCCAGCAGCTTAGCGGACAGGAACTACGAGCAGTACTTC	CASSLADRNYEQYF
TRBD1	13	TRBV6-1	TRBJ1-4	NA	TGTGCCAGCATCGACAGGGGATACGAAAAACTGTTTTTT	CASIDRGYEKLFF
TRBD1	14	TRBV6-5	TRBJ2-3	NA	TGTGCCAGCAGTCGACAGGGGATAAAAGATACGCAGTATTTT	CASSRQGIKDTQYF
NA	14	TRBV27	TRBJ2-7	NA	TGTGCCAGCAGTTCTGGGCAGGGGATCCACGAGCAGTACTTC	CASSSGQGIHEQYF
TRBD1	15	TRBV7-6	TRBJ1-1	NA	TGTGCCAGCAGCTTAGAAACAGGGGGAAACACTGAAGCTTTCTTT	CASSLETGGNTEAFF
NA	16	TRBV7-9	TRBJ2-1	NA	TGTGCCAGCACCTCAGGCCTGACGGGAGATGTAGATGAGCAGTTCTTC	CASTSGLTGDVDEQFF
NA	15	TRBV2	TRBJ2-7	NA	NA	CASSSSGTGIHEQYF
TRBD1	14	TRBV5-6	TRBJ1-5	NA	TGTGCCAGCAGCCCAGGACAGGGTGTACAGCCCCAGCATTTT	CASSPGQGVQPQHF
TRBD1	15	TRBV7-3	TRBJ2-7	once	TGTGCCAGCAGCTTAGCCGGACAGGCCTCCTACGAGCAGTACTTC	CASSLAGQASYEQYF
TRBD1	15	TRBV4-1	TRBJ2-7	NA	TGCGCCAGCAGCCAAGGTGACAGGGGGCCCTACGAGCAGTACTTC	CASSQGDRGPYEQYF
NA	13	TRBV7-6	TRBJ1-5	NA	TGTGCCAGCAGCTTCGGAGAGAATCAGCCCCAGCATTTT	CASSFGENQPQHF
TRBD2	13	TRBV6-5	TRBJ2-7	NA	TGTGCCAGCAGCGAGGGACTAGTCTACGAGCAGTACTTC	CASSEGLVYEQYF
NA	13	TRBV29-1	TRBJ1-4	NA	TGCAGCGTTGAAAGTGATGCGGGCGAAAAACTGTTTTTT	CSVESDAGEKLFF
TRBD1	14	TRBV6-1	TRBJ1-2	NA	TGTGCCAGCAGTGTCTTACAGGGGGTGGATGGCTACACCTTC	CASSVLQGVDGYTF
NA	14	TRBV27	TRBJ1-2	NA	TGTGCCAGCAGCGCCTACGGGGGAAACTATGGCTACACCTTC	CASSAYGGNYGYTF
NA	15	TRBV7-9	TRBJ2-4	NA	TGTGCCAGCAGCTTAGTGGTAGCAGGGCAGGACATTCAGTACTTC	CASSLVVAGQDIQYF
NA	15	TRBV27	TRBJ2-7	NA	TGTGCCAGCAGTTCAAAAGGGTGGACTGCCTACGAGCAGTACTTC	CASSSKGWTAYEQYF
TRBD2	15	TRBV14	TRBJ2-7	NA	TGTGCCAGCAGCTGGGGACTAGCGGGAGTCTACGAGCAGTACTTC	CASSWGLAGVYEQYF
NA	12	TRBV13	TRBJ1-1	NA	TGTGCCAGCAGCCGATCCTCGGGGGAAGCTTTCTTT	CASSRSSGEAFF
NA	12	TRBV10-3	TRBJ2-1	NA	TGTGCCACCTCGGACAGCCTTAATGAGCAGTTCTTC	CATSDSLNEQFF
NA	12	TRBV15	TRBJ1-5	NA	TGTGCCACCAGCGGGAGCAATCAGCCCCAGCATTTT	CATSGSNQPQHF
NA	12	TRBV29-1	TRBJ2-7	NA	TGCAGCGTTGAAGTAGGGACCTACGAGCAGTACTTC	CSVEVGTYEQYF
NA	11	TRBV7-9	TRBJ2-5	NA	TGTGCCAGCAGCTATCCGCTCGCCCAGTACTTC	CASSYPLAQYF
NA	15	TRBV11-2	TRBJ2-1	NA	TGTGCCAGCAGCTTAAACCCCGAGGGCTGGAATGAGCAGTTCTTC	CASSLNPEGWNEQFF
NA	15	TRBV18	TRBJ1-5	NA	TGTGCCAGCTCCTCCCAGCAGGGCGAGGATCAGCCCCAGCATTTT	CASSSQQGEDQPQHF
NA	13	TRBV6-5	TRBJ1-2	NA	TGTGCCAGCAGTTTCACACGGGGTTATGGCTACACCTTC	CASSFTRGYGYTF
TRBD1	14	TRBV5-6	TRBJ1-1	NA	TGTGCCAGCAGCTTTGGGACAGTTAACACTGAAGCTTTCTTT	CASSFGTVNTEAFF